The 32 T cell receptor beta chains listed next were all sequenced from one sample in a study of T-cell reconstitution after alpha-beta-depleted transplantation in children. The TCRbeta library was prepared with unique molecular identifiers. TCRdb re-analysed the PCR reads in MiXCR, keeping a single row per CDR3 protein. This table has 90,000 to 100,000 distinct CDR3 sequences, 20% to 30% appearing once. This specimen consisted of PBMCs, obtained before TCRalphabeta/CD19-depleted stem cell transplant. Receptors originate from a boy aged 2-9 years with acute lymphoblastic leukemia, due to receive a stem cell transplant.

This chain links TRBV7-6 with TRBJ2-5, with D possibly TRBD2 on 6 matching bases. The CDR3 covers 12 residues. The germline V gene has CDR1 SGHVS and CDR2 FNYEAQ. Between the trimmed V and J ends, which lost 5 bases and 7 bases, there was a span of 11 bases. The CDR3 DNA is TGTGCCAGCAGCCCCGATAGCGGGACCCAGTACTTC. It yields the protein CASSPDSGTQYF.

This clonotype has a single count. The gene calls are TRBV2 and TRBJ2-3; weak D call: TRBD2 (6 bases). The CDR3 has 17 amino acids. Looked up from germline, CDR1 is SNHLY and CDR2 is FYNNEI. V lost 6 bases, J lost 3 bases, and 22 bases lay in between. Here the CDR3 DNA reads TGTGCCAGCAGCACCCCCTTAATGGGGGGTGGAACAGATACGCAGTATTTT. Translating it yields CASSTPLMGGGTDTQYF.

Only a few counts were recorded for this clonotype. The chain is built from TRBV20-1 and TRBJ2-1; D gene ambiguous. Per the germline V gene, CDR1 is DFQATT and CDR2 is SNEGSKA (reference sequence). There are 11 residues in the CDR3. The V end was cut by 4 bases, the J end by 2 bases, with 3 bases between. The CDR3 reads CSATTYNEQFF. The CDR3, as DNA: TGCAGTGCTACAACCTACAATGAGCAGTTCTTC.

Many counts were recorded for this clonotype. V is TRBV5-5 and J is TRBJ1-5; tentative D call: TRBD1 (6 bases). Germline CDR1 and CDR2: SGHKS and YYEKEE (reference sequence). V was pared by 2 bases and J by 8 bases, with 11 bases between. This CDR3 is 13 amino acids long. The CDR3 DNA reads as TGTGCCAGCAGCTTATGGGGGGCAGAGCCCCAGCATTTT. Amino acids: CASSLWGAEPQHF.

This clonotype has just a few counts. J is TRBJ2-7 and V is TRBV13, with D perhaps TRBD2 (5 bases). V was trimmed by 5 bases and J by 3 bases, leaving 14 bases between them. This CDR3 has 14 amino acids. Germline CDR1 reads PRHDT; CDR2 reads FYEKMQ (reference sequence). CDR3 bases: TGTGCCAGCAGCCTAGCCCGGGCTTACTACGAGCAGTACTTC. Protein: CASSLARAYYEQYF.

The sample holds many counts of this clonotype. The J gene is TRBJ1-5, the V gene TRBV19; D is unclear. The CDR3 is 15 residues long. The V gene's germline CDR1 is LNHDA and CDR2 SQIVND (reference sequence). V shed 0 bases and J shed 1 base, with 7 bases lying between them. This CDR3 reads CASSIDRRSNQPQHF. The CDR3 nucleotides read TGTGCCAGTAGTATAGATCGGCGGAGCAATCAGCCCCAGCATTTT. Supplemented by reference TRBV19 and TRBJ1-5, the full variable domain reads DGGITQSPKYLFRKEGQNVTLSCEQNLNHDAMYWYRQDPGQGLRLIYYSQIVNDFQKGDIAEGYSVSREKKESFPLTVTSAQKNPTAFYLCASSIDRRSNQPQHFGDGTRLSIL.

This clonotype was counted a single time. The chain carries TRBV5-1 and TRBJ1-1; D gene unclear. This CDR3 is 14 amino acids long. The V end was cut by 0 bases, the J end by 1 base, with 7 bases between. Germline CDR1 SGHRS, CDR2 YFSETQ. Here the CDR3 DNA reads TGCGCCAGCAGCTTGGATGGCGGGAACACTGAAGCTTTCTTT. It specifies CASSLDGGNTEAFF.

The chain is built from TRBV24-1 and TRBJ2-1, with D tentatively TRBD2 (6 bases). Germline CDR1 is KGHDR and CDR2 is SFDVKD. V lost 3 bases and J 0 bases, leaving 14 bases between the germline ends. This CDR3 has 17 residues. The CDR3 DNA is TGTGCCACCAGTGATCCCATCTCTAGCGTCTCCTACAATGAGCAGTTCTTC. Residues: CATSDPISSVSYNEQFF.

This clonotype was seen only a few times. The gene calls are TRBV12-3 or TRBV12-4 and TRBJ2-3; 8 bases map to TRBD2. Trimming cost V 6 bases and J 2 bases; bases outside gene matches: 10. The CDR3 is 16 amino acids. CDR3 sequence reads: CASSSLTSGVTDTQYF. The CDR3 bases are TGTGCCAGCAGCTCCCTTACTAGCGGAGTCACAGATACGCAGTATTTT.

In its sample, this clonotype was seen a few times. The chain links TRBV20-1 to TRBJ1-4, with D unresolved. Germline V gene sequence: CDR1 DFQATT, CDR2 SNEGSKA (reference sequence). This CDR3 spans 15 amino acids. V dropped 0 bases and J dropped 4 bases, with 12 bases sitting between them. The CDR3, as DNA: TGCAGTGCTAGAGATAGGACGGAGAATAATGAAAAACTGTTTTTT. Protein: CSARDRTENNEKLFF.

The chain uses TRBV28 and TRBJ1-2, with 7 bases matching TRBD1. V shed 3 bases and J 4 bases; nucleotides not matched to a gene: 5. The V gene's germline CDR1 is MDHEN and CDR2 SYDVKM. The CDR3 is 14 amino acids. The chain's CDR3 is CASSLPGQSYGYTF. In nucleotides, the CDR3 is TGTGCCAGCAGTTTGCCGGGACAGTCCTATGGCTACACCTTC.

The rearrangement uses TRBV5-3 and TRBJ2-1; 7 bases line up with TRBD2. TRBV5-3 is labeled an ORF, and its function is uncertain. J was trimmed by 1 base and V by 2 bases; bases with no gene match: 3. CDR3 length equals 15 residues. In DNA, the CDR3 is TGTGCCAGAAGCTTAGGACTAGGGTCCTACAATGAGCAGTTCTTC. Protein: CARSLGLGSYNEQFF.

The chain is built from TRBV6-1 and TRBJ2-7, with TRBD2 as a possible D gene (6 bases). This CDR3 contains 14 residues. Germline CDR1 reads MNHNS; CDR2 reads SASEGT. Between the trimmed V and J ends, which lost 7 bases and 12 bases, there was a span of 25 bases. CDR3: CASTSLSSGGALYF. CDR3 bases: TGTGCCAGCACCTCACTGTCCAGCGGAGGGGCCTTGTACTTC.

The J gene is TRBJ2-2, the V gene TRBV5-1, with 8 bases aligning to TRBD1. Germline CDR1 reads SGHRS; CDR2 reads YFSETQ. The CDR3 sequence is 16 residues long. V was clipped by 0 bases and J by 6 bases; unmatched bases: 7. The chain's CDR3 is CASSLVAQGAAGELFF. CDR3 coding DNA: TGCGCCAGCAGCTTGGTAGCCCAGGGGGCGGCCGGGGAGCTGTTTTTT.

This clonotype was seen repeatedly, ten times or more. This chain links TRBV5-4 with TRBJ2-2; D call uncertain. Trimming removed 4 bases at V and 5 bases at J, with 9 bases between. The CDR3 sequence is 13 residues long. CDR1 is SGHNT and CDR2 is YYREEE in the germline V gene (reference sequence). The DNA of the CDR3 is TGTGCCAGCAGCCCACAGAGAACCGGGGAGCTGTTTTTT. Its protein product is CASSPQRTGELFF.

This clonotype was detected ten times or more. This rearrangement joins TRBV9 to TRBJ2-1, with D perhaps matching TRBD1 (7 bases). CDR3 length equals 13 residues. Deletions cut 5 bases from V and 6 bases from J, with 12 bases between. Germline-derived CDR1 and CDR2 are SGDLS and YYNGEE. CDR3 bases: TGTGCCAGCAGGGAGGGGGCATCCAATGAGCAGTTCTTC. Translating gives CASREGASNEQFF.

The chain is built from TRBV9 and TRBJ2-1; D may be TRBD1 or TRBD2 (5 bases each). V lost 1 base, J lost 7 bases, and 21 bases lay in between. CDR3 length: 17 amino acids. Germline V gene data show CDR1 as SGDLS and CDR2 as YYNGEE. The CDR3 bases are TGTGCCAGCAGCGTAACCCCCGGGACCACCGCCCGGAATGAGCAGTTCTTC. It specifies CASSVTPGTTARNEQFF.

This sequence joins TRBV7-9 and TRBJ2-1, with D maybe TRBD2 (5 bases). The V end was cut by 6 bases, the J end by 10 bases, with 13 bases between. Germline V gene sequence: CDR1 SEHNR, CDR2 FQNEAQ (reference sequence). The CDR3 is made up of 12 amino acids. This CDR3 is CASSGGGVEQFF. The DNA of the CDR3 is TGTGCCAGCAGTGGAGGCGGAGTCGAGCAGTTCTTC.

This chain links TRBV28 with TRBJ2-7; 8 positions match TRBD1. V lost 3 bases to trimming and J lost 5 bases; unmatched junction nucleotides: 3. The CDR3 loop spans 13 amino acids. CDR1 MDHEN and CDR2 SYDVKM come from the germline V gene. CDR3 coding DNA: TGTGCCAGCAGTTTGTCAGGGGGCCACGAGCAGTACTTC. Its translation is CASSLSGGHEQYF.

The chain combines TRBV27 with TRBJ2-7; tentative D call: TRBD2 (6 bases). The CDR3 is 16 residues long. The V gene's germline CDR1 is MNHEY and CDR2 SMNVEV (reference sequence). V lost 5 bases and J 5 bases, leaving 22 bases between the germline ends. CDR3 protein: CASSRRRGGAADEQYF. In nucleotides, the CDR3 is TGTGCCAGCAGTAGAAGACGCGGAGGGGCGGCTGACGAGCAGTACTTC.

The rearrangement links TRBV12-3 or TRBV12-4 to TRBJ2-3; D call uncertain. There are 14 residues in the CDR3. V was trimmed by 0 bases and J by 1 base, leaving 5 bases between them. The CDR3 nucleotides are TGTGCCAGCAGTTTAGCGGCCGGCACAGATACGCAGTATTTT. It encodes CASSLAAGTDTQYF.

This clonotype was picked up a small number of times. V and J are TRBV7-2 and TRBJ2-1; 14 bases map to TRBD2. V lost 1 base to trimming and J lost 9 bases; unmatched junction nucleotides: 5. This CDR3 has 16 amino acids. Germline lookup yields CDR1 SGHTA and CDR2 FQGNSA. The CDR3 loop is CASSLGGLAGVGEQFF. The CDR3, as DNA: TGTGCCAGCAGCTTAGGGGGACTAGCGGGAGTAGGTGAGCAGTTCTTC.

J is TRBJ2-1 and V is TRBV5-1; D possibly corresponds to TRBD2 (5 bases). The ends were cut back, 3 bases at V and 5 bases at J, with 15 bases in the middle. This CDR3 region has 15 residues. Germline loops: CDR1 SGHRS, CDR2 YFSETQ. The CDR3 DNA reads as TGCGCCAGCAGCTCTTTAGCGACCTTCGACAATGAGCAGTTCTTC. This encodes CASSSLATFDNEQFF.

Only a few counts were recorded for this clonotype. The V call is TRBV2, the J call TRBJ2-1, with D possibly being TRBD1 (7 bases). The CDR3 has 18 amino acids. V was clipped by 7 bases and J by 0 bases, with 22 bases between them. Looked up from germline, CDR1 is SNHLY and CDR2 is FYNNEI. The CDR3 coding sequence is TGTGCCAGCATTTCGGGGGACAGTTTCCCCGGCTCCTACAATGAGCAGTTCTTC. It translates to CASISGDSFPGSYNEQFF.

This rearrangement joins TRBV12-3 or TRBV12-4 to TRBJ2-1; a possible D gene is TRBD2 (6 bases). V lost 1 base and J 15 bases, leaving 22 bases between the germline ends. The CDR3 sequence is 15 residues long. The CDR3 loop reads CASSLGGGAGTRLFF. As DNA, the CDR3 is TGTGCCAGCAGTTTAGGCGGAGGGGCCGGTACGAGGCTGTTCTTC.

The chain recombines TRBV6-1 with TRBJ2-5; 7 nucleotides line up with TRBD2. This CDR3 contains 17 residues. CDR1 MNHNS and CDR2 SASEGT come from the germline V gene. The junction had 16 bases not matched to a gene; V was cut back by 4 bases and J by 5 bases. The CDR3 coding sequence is TGTGCCAGCAGTGCATCCCCGCTAGCGGAGGGGCCCGAGACCCAGTACTTC. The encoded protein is CASSASPLAEGPETQYF.

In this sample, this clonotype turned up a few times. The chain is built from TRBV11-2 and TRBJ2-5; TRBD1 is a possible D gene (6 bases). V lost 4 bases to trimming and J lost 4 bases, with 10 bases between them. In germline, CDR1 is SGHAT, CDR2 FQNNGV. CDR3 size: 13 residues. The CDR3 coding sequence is TGTGCCAGCAGCTGGGACACTCGAGAGACCCAGTACTTC. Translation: CASSWDTRETQYF. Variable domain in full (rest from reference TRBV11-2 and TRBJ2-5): EAGVAQSPRYKIIEKRQSVAFWCNPISGHATLYWYQQILGQGPKLLIQFQNNGVVDDSQLPKDRFSAERLKGVDSTLKIQPAKLEDSAVYLCASSWDTRETQYFGPGTRLLVL.

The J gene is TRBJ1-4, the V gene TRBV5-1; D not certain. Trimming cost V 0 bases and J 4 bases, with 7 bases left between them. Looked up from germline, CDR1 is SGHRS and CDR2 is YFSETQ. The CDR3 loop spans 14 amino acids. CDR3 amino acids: CASSLEGINEKLFF. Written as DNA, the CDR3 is TGCGCCAGCAGCTTGGAGGGTATTAATGAAAAACTGTTTTTT.

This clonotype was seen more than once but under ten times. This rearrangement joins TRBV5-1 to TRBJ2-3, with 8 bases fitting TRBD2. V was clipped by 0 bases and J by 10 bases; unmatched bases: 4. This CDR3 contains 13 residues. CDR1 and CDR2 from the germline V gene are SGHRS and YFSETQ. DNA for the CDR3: TGCGCCAGCAGCTTGGACGCGGGAGGCCCGCAGTATTTT. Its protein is CASSLDAGGPQYF.

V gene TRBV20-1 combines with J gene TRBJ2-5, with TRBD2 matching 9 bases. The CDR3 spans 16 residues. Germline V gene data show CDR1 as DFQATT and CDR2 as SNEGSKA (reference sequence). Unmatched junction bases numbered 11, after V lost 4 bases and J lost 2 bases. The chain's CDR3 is CSATPTSGGGQETQYF. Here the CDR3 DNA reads TGCAGTGCTACCCCGACTAGCGGAGGGGGGCAAGAGACCCAGTACTTC.

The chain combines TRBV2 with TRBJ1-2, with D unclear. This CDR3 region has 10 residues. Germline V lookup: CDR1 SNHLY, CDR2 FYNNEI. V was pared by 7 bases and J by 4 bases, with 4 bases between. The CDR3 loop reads CASIIYGYTF. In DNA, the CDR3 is TGTGCCAGCATCATCTATGGCTACACCTTC.

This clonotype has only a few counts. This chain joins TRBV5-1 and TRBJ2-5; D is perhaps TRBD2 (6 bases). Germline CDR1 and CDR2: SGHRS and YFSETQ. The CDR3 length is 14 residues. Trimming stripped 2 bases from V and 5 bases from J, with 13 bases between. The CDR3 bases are TGCGCCAGCAGCTTAAGCGGCGGAGGGGAGACCCAGTACTTC. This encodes CASSLSGGGETQYF.